Shown below are 25 T cell receptor beta chains from a single sample sequenced in a study of shared T cell receptors in the human thymus. Repertoires were generated with immunoSEQ multiplex PCR, while TCRdb's copy carries only in-frame clones and drops some. This table has about 660,000 clones, 88% appearing once. These data also formed part of another study, on human thymus T cells.

The sample consisted of thymocytes. Receptor source: a boy less than two years old with a congenital heart defect.

The chain uses TRBV19 and TRBJ1-1, with D possibly matching TRBD1 (6 bases). The CDR3 has 12 amino acids. V was shortened by 4 bases and J by 4 bases, with 7 bases between the two germline ends. From germline, CDR1 is LNHDA and CDR2 SQIVND (reference sequence). The CDR3 bases are TGTGCCAGTAGTACGACAGGCACTGAAGCTTTCTTT. It encodes CASSTTGTEAFF.

The chain employs TRBV25-1 and TRBJ2-7; possibly TRBD2 for D (5 bases). The germline V gene encodes CDR1 MGHDK and CDR2 SYGVNS. The V and J ends lost 3 bases and 6 bases respectively, with 15 bases between them. The length of the CDR3 is 14 residues. The CDR3 region is CASSDRTLAGEQYF. DNA for the CDR3: TGTGCCAGCAGTGACAGGACTCTAGCAGGCGAGCAGTACTTC.

On this clone itself: Other DNA variants within this sample encode the same CDR3. The chain joins TRBV18 to TRBJ2-7; D gene ambiguous. This CDR3 spans 12 amino acids. Germline loops: CDR1 KGHSH, CDR2 LQKENI. Trimming cost V 6 bases and J 4 bases, with 10 bases left between them. CDR3 sequence: CASSPKPYEQYF. As DNA, the CDR3 is TGTGCCAGCTCCCCTAAACCGTACGAGCAGTACTTC. Full variable domain (missing parts from reference TRBV18 and TRBJ2-7): NAGVMQNPRHLVRRRGQEARLRCSPMKGHSHVYWYRQLPEEGLKFMVYLQKENIIDESGMPKERFSAEFPKEGPSILRIQQVVRGDSAAYFCASSPKPYEQYFGPGTRLTVT.

This chain joins TRBV27 and TRBJ1-2; TRBD1 matches 10 bases. V lost 6 bases, J lost 2 bases, and 9 bases stayed unmatched. Germline V lookup: CDR1 MNHEY, CDR2 SMNVEV (reference sequence). This CDR3 has 16 residues. The CDR3 DNA reads as TGTGCCAGCAGCCTTGACCCGGGACAGGGGAACTATGGCTACACCTTC. As protein: CASSLDPGQGNYGYTF.

CDR3 DNA: TGTGCCAGCAGTCTCACAGGGGGTTATGAAAAACTGTTTTTT. Amino acids: CASSLTGGYEKLFF. V usage is TRBV5-4 and J usage is TRBJ1-4, with 8 nucleotides matching TRBD1. In germline, CDR1 is SGHNT, CDR2 YYREEE (reference sequence). The CDR3 is made up of 14 amino acids. With 5 bases clipped from V and 6 bases from J, the junction kept 6 bases outside the gene matches.

The chain recombines TRBV2 with TRBJ2-7; possibly TRBD2 for D (5 bases). The V end was cut by 3 bases, the J end by 1 base, with 16 bases between. Germline V gene lookup returns CDR1 SNHLY and CDR2 FYNNEI. The CDR3 runs to 16 residues. The CDR3 sequence is CASSESRGALSYEQYF. In DNA, the CDR3 is TGTGCCAGCAGTGAGTCCCGGGGAGCTCTATCCTACGAGCAGTACTTC.

The genes are TRBV5-4 and TRBJ1-1; 7 nucleotides align to TRBD1. V was clipped by 1 base and J by 5 bases; unmatched bases: 5. CDR1 is SGHNT, CDR2 YYREEE, per germline (reference sequence). The CDR3 runs 14 residues. CDR3 DNA: TGTGCCAGCAGCTTGTGGGGGACAGTAACTGAAGCTTTCTTT. Protein sequence: CASSLWGTVTEAFF.

V is TRBV9 and J is TRBJ2-1; a possible D gene is TRBD2 (6 bases). Per germline, CDR1 SGDLS and CDR2 YYNGEE. The ends were cut back, 6 bases at V and 0 bases at J, with 19 bases in the middle. This CDR3 region has 17 residues. In DNA form, the CDR3 reads TGTGCCAGCAACCTCCTGTGGAGGGCCCCCTCCTACAATGAGCAGTTCTTC. Translating gives CASNLLWRAPSYNEQFF. Full variable domain (missing parts from reference TRBV9 and TRBJ2-1): DSGVTQTPKHLITATGQRVTLRCSPRSGDLSVYWYQQSLDQGLQFLIQYYNGEERAKGNILERFSAQQFPDLHSELNLSSLELGDSALYFCASNLLWRAPSYNEQFFGPGTRLTVL.

This sequence joins TRBV9 and TRBJ1-1, with 8 bases identical to TRBD1. Germline V CDR1 and CDR2: SGDLS, YYNGEE. The CDR3 runs to 14 residues. V lost 4 bases and J lost 5; bases outside the gene matches: 7. In DNA, the CDR3 is TGTGCCAGCAGCCCCCGGACAGGGCAAACTGAAGCTTTCTTT. Amino acid sequence: CASSPRTGQTEAFF.

The gene calls are TRBV4-1 and TRBJ2-1; 9 bases are a match to TRBD1. The CDR3 spans 15 residues. The trim removed 4 bases at V and 7 bases at J, leaving 8 bases unmatched. The germline V gene has CDR1 MGHRA and CDR2 YSYEKL. The CDR3, as DNA: TGCGCCAGCAGCCGACAAGGACAGGGGATGAATGAGCAGTTCTTC. It codes for CASSRQGQGMNEQFF.

The V call is TRBV6-1, the J call TRBJ2-4; 8 nucleotides align to TRBD1. Germline V CDR1 and CDR2: MNHNS, SASEGT. The V and J ends lost 3 bases and 8 bases, in that order; junction bases with no gene match: 9. The CDR3 length is 15 residues. CDR3 nucleotide sequence: TGTGCCAGCAGTGATGGGGACAGGCTCTGGGACATTCAGTACTTC. It translates to CASSDGDRLWDIQYF.

This clone was recorded only once. The rearrangement links TRBV6-5 to TRBJ1-6; 9 bases fit TRBD1. The V segment lost 3 bases and the J segment 7 bases; nucleotides outside the gene matches: 4. Germline CDR1 and CDR2: MNHEY and SVGAGI. CDR3 length equals 15 residues. The CDR3 coding sequence is TGTGCCAGCAGTTATGCGGGACAGGGAAATTCACCCCTCCACTTT. Encoded protein: CASSYAGQGNSPLHF.

The chain couples TRBV10-3 to TRBJ2-7, with 7 bases fitting TRBD2. The CDR3 length is 16 residues. CDR1 and CDR2 from the germline V gene are ENHRY and SYGVKD. With V trimmed by 0 bases and J by 6 bases, 11 bases remained unmatched. The CDR3: CAISESRTRSVREQYF. The CDR3 bases are TGTGCCATCAGTGAGTCAAGGACTAGATCTGTGCGCGAGCAGTACTTC.

CDR3: CASSQAGTVYEQYF. As DNA, the CDR3 is TGCGCCAGCAGCCAAGCCGGGACAGTCTACGAGCAGTACTTC. The V and J genes are TRBV4-3 and TRBJ2-7, with TRBD1 matching 7 bases. The CDR3 has 14 residues. With 1 base clipped from V and 3 bases from J, the junction kept 3 bases outside the gene matches. The germline CDR1 and CDR2 sequences are LGHNA and YSLEER.

This chain connects TRBV5-6 to TRBJ1-5; the D is unclear. Germline V gene data show CDR1 as SGHDT and CDR2 as YYEEEE. V was shortened by 4 bases and J by 7 bases, with 18 bases between the two germline ends. The CDR3 runs to 15 residues. CDR3: CASSPRGGLRQPQHF. CDR3 DNA: TGTGCCAGCAGCCCTCGAGGCGGGTTGAGGCAGCCCCAGCATTTT.

The chain carries TRBV7-9 and TRBJ2-7; 10 bases map to TRBD1. Germline CDR1 SEHNR, CDR2 FQNEAQ (reference sequence). Unmatched junction bases numbered 6, after V lost 5 bases and J lost 2 bases. There are 15 residues in the CDR3. CDR3 bases: TGTGCCAGCAGCGTGGACAGGGGGATGACCTACGAGCAGTACTTC. The encoded protein is CASSVDRGMTYEQYF.

CDR3 protein: CASSFRGEAYEQYF. The CDR3 DNA sequence: TGTGCCAGCAGTTTTAGAGGGGAGGCCTACGAGCAGTACTTC. The rearrangement joins TRBV28 to TRBJ2-7; a weak D match, TRBD2 (6 bases). The CDR3 extends over 14 amino acids. V was clipped by 3 bases and J by 2 bases, with 11 bases between them. Germline assignment: CDR1 MDHEN and CDR2 SYDVKM.

The genes are TRBV29-1 and TRBJ2-7; a possible D gene is TRBD1 (6 bases). CDR1 is SQVTM, CDR2 ANQGSEA, per germline. The CDR3 spans 14 residues. Between the trimmed V and J ends, which lost 7 bases and 0 bases, there was a span of 16 bases. DNA of the CDR3: TGCAGCGCCAAGACAGGAACCAGCTCCTACGAGCAGTACTTC. The encoded protein is CSAKTGTSSYEQYF.

V and J are TRBV28 and TRBJ1-5, with 9 nucleotides matching TRBD1. Trimming cost V 7 bases and J 4 bases; bases outside gene matches: 5. The germline V gene has CDR1 MDHEN and CDR2 SYDVKM. The CDR3 has 14 amino acids. The CDR3: CASNPGTGNQPQHF. CDR3 bases: TGTGCCAGCAATCCCGGGACAGGGAATCAGCCCCAGCATTTT.

This chain connects TRBV7-8 to TRBJ2-7; the match to TRBD1 covers 9 bases. Per germline, CDR1 SGHVS and CDR2 FQNEAQ. V shed 5 bases and J 1 base; nucleotides not matched to a gene: 12. The CDR3 extends over 17 amino acids. CDR3 DNA: TGTGCCAGCAGCCCAAGAGGGGGGGACAGGGAATCCTACGAGCAGTACTTC. It codes for CASSPRGGDRESYEQYF. The whole variable domain, remainder taken from reference TRBV7-8 and TRBJ2-7, is GAGVSQSPRYKVAKRGQDVALRCDPISGHVSLFWYQQALGQGPEFLTYFQNEAQLDKSGLPSDRFFAERPEGSVSTLKIQRTQQEDSAVYLCASSPRGGDRESYEQYFGPGTRLTVT.

The V gene is TRBV6-1, the J gene TRBJ1-2; TRBD1 matches at 8 bases. Germline lookup yields CDR1 MNHNS and CDR2 SASEGT. CDR3 length: 14 amino acids. With 5 bases clipped from V and 6 bases from J, the junction kept 8 bases outside the gene matches. The CDR3 region is CASSPPDREDGYTF. In DNA form, the CDR3 reads TGTGCCAGCAGTCCCCCGGACAGGGAGGATGGCTACACCTTC.

The chain couples TRBV11-2 to TRBJ2-7; a possible D gene is TRBD2 (6 bases). This CDR3 is built from 14 residues. Trimming removed 10 bases at V and 7 bases at J, with 23 bases between. Germline CDR1 is SGHAT and CDR2 is FQNNGV. The DNA for the CDR3 is TGTGCCACCACTCTTAATCAGCGGGTTGGGGAGCAGTACTTC. Its protein product is CATTLNQRVGEQYF.

The chain links TRBV4-1 to TRBJ1-4; maybe TRBD1 (6 bases). This CDR3 spans 15 amino acids. Germline assignment: CDR1 MGHRA and CDR2 YSYEKL. With 4 bases removed from V and 4 bases from J, the gap between germline ends came to 13 bases. Written as DNA, the CDR3 is TGCGCCAGCAGCCCCAAGGCAGGGGATAATGAAAAACTGTTTTTT. This gives the protein CASSPKAGDNEKLFF.

V usage is TRBV4-2 and J usage is TRBJ2-7; 7 bases are shared with TRBD1. Germline trimming cut 2 bases from V and 2 bases from J; bases unmatched to any gene: 6. Germline V lookup: CDR1 LGHNA, CDR2 YNFKEQ. This CDR3 has 15 amino acids. The CDR3: CASSQFRDRAYEQYF. Written as DNA, the CDR3 is TGTGCCAGCAGCCAATTTCGGGACAGAGCCTACGAGCAGTACTTC.

The V call is TRBV28, the J call TRBJ2-7, with 7 bases aligning to TRBD2. From germline, CDR1 is MDHEN and CDR2 SYDVKM. This CDR3 region has 19 residues. With 3 bases clipped from V and 6 bases from J, the junction kept 23 bases outside the gene matches. CDR3 DNA: TGTGCCAGCAGTTTCGTCCACGGACTAGTCGCGAGAAGGTCTTCCGAGCAGTACTTC. Translation: CASSFVHGLVARRSSEQYF.